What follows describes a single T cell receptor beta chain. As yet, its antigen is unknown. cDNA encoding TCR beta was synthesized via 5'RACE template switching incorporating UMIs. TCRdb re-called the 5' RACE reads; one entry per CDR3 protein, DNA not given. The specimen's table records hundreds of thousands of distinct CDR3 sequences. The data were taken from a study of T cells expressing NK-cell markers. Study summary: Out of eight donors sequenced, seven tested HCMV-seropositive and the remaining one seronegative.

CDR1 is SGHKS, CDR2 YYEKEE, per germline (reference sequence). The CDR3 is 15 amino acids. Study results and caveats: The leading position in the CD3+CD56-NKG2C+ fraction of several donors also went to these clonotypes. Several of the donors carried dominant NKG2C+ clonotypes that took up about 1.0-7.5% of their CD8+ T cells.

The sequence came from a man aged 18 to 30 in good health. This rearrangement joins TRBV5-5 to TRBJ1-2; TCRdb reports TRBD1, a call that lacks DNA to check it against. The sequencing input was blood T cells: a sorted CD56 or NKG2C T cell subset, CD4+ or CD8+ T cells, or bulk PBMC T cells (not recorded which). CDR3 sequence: CASSLRQGVNYGYTF.